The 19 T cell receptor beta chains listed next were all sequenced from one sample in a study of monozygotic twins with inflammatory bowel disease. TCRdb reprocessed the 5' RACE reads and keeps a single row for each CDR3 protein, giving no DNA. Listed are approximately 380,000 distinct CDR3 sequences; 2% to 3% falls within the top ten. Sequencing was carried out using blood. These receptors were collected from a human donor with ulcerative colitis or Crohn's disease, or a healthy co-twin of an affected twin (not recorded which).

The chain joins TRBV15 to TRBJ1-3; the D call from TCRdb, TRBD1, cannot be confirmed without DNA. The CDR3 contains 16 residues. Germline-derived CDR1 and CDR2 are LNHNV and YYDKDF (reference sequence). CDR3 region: CATSRDTGFSGNTIYF.

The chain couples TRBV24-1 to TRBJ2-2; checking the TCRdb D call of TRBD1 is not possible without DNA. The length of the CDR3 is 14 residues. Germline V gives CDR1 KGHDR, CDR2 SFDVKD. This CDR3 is CATSPRQNTGELFF.

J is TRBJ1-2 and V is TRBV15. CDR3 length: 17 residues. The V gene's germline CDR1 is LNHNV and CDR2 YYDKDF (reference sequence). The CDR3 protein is CATSRDFGFSLDYGYTF.

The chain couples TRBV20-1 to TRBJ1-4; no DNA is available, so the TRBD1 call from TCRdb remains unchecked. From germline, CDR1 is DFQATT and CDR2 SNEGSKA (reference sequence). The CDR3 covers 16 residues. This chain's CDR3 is CSARGGQPTNNEKLFF.

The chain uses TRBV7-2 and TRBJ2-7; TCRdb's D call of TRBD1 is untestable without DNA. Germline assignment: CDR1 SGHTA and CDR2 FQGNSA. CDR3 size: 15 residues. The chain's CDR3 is CASSTGSGGSYEQYF.

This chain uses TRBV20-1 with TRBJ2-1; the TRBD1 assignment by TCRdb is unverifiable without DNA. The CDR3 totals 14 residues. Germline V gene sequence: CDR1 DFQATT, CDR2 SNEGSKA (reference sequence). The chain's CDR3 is CSARPPGTGWEQFF.

CDR3 sequence reads: CASSERIRVAGNTIYF. The chain uses TRBV2 and TRBJ1-3. Germline-derived CDR1 and CDR2 are SNHLY and FYNNEI. The CDR3 spans 16 residues.

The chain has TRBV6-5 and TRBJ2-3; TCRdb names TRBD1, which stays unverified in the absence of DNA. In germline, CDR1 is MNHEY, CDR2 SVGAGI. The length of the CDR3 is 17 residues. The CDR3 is CASSHFPGTVGADTQYF.

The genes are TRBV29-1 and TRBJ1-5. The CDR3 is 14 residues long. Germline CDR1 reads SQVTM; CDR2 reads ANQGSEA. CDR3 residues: CSARTDNSNQPQHF. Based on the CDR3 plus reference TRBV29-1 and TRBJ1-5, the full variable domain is SAVISQKPSRDICQRGTSLTIQCQVDSQVTMMFWYRQQPGQSLTLIATANQGSEATYESGFVIDKFPISRPNLTFSTLTVSNMSPEDSSIYLCSARTDNSNQPQHFGDGTRLSIL.

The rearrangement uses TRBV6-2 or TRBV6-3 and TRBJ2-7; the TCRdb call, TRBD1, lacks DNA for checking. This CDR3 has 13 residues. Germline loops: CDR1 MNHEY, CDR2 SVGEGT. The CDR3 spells CASSFNRDDEQYF.

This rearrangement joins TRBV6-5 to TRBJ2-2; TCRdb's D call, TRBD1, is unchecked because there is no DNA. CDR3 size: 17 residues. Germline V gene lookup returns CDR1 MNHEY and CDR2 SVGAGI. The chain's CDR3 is CASSYGPGNRNTGELFF.

This CDR3 reads CASSQVTGELFF. This chain links TRBV3-1 with TRBJ2-2. Germline V gives CDR1 LGHDT, CDR2 YNNKEL (reference sequence). The CDR3 totals 12 residues.

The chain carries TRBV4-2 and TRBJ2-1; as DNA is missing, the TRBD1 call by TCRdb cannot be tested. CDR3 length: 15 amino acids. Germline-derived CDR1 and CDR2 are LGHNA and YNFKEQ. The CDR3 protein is CASSQESGGIYEQFF.

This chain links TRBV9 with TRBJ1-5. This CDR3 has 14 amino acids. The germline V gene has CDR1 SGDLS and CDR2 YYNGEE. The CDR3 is CASSVGDGLGPQHF. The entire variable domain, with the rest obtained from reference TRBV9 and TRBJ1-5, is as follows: DSGVTQTPKHLITATGQRVTLRCSPRSGDLSVYWYQQSLDQGLQFLIQYYNGEERAKGNILERFSAQQFPDLHSELNLSSLELGDSALYFCASSVGDGLGPQHFGDGTRLSIL.

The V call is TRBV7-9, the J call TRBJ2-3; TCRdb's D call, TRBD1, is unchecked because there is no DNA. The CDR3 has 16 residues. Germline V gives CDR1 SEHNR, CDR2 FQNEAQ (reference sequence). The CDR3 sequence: CASSLALLALSDTQYF.

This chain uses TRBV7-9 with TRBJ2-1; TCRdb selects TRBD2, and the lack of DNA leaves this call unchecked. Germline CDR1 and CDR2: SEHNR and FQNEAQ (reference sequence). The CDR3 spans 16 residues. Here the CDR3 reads CASSLSPAGLHNEQFF.

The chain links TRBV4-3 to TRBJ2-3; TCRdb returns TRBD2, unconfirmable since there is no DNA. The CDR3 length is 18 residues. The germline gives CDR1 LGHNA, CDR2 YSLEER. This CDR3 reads CASSQGVGLAGGPDTQYF.

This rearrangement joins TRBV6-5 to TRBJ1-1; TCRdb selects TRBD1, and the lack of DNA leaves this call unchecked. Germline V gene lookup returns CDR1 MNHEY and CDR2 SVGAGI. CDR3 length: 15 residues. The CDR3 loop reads CASSYSFNRDTEAFF.

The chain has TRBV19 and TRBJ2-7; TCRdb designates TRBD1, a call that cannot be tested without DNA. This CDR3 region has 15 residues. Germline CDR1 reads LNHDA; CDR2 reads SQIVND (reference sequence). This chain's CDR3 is CASSIGQGVPLEQYF.